What follows is one T cell receptor (beta chain) and its context. It lacks a known antigen. Qualities for individual bases were not recorded, and no much larger clone is one base off. This record comes from a study of T cell responses to AZD1222 COVID-19 vaccine (dated by TCRdb to the early 2020s). The study in broad terms: Because spike-specific TCR depth and breadth did not differ between the two schedules, AZD1222 recipients who got a second dose at roughly 4 weeks were pooled with those who got a second dose at roughly 12 weeks. A total of 233 trial participants underwent TCR sequencing, of whom nearly 210 received two doses of AZD1222 and about 25 received two doses of the MenACWY control vaccine. Trial participants were enrolled into age subgroups of 18-55, 56-69 and 70-plus years, which contained about 150, 27 and 61 TCR-sequenced participants, respectively. Study-level results and caveats: Conclusions about previously exposed vaccinees are limited, since just six AZD1222 recipients were seropositive for SARS-CoV-2 at baseline. In the small 56-69-year group, the increase in depth fell short of significance, most likely because of low power. Because no day 14 peak-response samples were available, repertoires were characterized only after the peak T cell response. Spike-specific TCR breadth and depth rose significantly after two AZD1222 doses compared with day 0 and with MenACWY recipients. Reportedly, close to half of the unique spike-specific TCRs recognized epitopes lying outside the regions that are mutated in the B.1.351 and B.1.1.7 variants. Participants were mostly white British, with more females than males. The authors suggested clonal diversity may have been underestimated. CD4 TCRs associated with the vaccine covered the entire spike protein, and the dominant responses were in regions 160-218 and 743-854.

The time point label here, explained by the study, means: baseline before first vaccination. Vaccinee samples came from UK trials COV001 and COV002, including a single-blind randomized controlled phase 2/3 trial of AZD1222 (ChAdOx1 nCoV-19) in healthy adults. For TCRbeta chain sequencing, PBMC samples were collected from trial participants at day 0 and at day 28 after the second dose. The CDR3 regions of human TCRbeta chains were analyzed by immunosequencing. On the study's bioinformatics: TCRs in the repertoires were compared against a reference library of SARS-CoV-2-specific TCRs that had been generated with the MIRA antigen-specificity platform. Breadth meant the fraction of unique TCRs that were SARS-CoV-2-associated, whereas depth meant the fraction of total T cells that were SARS-CoV-2-associated. Using the MIRA data, every spike-specific TCR was mapped to the spike region that the TCR reacted to and assigned to either a CD4 or a CD8 class. Log10-transformed breadth and depth values were compared by one-way ANOVA with Sidak's multiple comparisons tests. This immuneACCESS table, as held by TCRdb, lists in-frame sequences with V and J called but not all clones. Of the missing ones, under half trace to an unresolved V gene in checked studies; the others have no known cause. V and J calls and clone size are copied from that table; D and trimming were computed from the DNA. This sample is represented by around 180,000 clones; 85% to 90% of them were singletons. The ten largest make up approximately 6.9% of the sample.

This specimen was peripheral blood, taken on day 0 of AZD1222 vaccination. The clonotype originates from an adult in good health.

The CDR3 sequence is CAISKQGSAYNEQFF. The nucleotide sequence reads as follows: TGTGCCATCAGTAAGCAGGGGTCAGCCTACAATGAGCAGTTCTTC. The sequence links TRBV10-3 to TRBJ2-1, and the D gene may be TRBD1, 6 bases matching. Deletion took 5 bases off V and 2 bases off J, with a span of 13 bases between the germline ends. The CDR3 sequence holds 15 residues, the cysteine and phenylalanine included. Only the CDR3 DNA stays, 45 bases, in frame from base 1. The CDR1 and CDR2 encoded by the germline V gene are ENHRY and SYGVKD.